This T cell receptor beta chain was sequenced for a study of T cell responses to AZD1222 COVID-19 vaccine. Study as a whole: Second-dose intervals of approximately 4 or approximately 12 weeks were pooled. Findings and caveats of the study: Baseline serology detected seropositivity in only a handful of AZD1222 recipients.

The V gene's germline CDR1 is SSHAT and CDR2 FNYEAQ (reference sequence). CDR3 length equals 16 residues. Profiled with immunoSEQ multiplex PCR; TCRdb holds only in-frame clones, not every one. The repertoire includes 120,000 or so clones, approximately 92% of them detected once, and 11% to 15% sits in the top ten. As to this clone: Its antigen is unknown. Compared with germline, one end of the junction differs, possibly owing to a read error.

The V and J genes are TRBV7-7 and TRBJ2-2; TRBD2 aligns across 10 bases. The material sequenced was peripheral blood, taken on day 0 of AZD1222 vaccination. The clonotype was recovered from an adult in good health. The CDR3 region is CASSLGLAGATGELFF. The CDR3 DNA is TGTGCTAGCAGCTTAGGGCTAGCGGGAGCAACCGGGGAGCTGTTTTTT.